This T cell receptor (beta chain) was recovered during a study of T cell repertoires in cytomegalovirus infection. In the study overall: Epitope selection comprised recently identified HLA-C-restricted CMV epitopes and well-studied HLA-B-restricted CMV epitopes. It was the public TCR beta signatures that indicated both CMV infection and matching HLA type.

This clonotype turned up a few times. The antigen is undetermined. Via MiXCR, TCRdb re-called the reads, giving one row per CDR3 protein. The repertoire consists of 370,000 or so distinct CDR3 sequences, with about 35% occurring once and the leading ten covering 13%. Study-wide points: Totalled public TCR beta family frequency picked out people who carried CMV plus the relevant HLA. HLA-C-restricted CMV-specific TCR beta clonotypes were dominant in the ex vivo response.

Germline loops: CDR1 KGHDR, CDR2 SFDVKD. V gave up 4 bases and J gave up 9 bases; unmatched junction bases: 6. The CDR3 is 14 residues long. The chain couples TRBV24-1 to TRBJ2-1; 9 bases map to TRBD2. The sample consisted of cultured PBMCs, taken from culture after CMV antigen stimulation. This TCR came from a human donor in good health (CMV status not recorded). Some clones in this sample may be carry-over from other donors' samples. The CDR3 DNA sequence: TGTGCCACCAGTGACCCCGTGACTAGCGGTGAGCAGTTCTTC. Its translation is CATSDPVTSGEQFF.